The rows below give T cell receptor beta chains drawn from one sample of a study of shared clonotypes between healthy human individuals. TCRdb keeps only in-frame clones here, not all; method: immunoSEQ multiplex PCR. The data hold roughly 2.4 million clones, with approximately 96% observed a single time. Material: naive CD4+ T cells sorted from blood. Receptors originate from a man between 18 and 29 years old in good health. The CDR3 runs from the conserved cysteine through the conserved F or W. Fields, in order: D gene, clone size, J gene, V gene, CDR3 length, CDR3 protein, CDR3 DNA. The D gene is left open where the match is weak. Only some rows state a clone size, as once, few, many or a class for expanded clones.

>.|once|TRBJ1-1|TRBV7-2|17
CASSLVPVTVMNTEAFF
TGTGCCAGCAGCTTAGTTCCCGTAACCGTAATGAACACTGAAGCTTTCTTT
>TRBD1|.|TRBJ1-2|TRBV18|14
CASSPPQGAYGYTF
TGTGCCAGCTCACCACCCCAGGGGGCCTATGGCTACACCTTC
>.|.|TRBJ2-1|TRBV10-3|15
CAISESGQGGGEQFF
TGTGCCATCAGTGAGTCCGGGCAGGGAGGTGGTGAGCAGTTCTTC
>TRBD1|.|TRBJ2-3|TRBV9|15
CASSGRDRATDTQYF
TGTGCCAGCAGCGGACGGGACAGGGCCACAGATACGCAGTATTTT
>.|.|TRBJ1-1|TRBV7-6|14
CASVTGAGNTEAFF
TGTGCCAGCGTCACCGGGGCAGGGAACACTGAAGCTTTCTTT
>TRBD1|.|TRBJ2-2|TRBV6-5|13
CASSRGQSGELFF
TGTGCCAGCAGTCGGGGACAGTCCGGGGAGCTGTTTTTT
>TRBD2|.|TRBJ2-1|TRBV28|16
CASSTSGGPSYNEQFF
TGTGCCAGCAGTACTAGCGGGGGCCCTTCCTACAATGAGCAGTTCTTC
>TRBD2|.|TRBJ2-1|TRBV30|15
CAWSVSSGGWSEQFF
TGTGCCTGGAGTGTAAGTTCGGGGGGGTGGAGTGAGCAGTTCTTC
>TRBD2|.|TRBJ2-3|TRBV7-9|15
CASSERGPSTDTQYF
TGTGCCAGCAGCGAGCGGGGGCCGAGCACAGATACGCAGTATTTT
>.|.|TRBJ1-2|TRBV2|13
CASSGYEGLGYTF
TGTGCCAGCAGTGGATATGAGGGGTTGGGCTACACCTTC
>TRBD2|.|TRBJ2-7|TRBV6-6|16
CASSYGALAGDYEQYF
TGTGCCAGCAGTTACGGCGCCCTAGCGGGAGACTACGAGCAGTACTTC
>.|.|TRBJ1-1|TRBV5-1|15
CASSFYGGADTEAFF
TGCGCCAGCAGCTTCTACGGGGGCGCGGACACTGAAGCTTTCTTT
>TRBD1|.|TRBJ1-2|TRBV5-1|14
CASSLEGANSGYTF
TGCGCCAGCAGCTTGGAGGGGGCGAATTCTGGCTACACCTTC
>.|.|TRBJ1-3|TRBV5-1|14
CASSLPGSGNTIYF
TGCGCCAGCAGCCTCCCCGGGAGTGGAAACACCATATATTTT
>.|.|TRBJ1-2|TRBV18|15
CASSPLTVQSDGYTF
TGTGCCAGCTCACCCCTGACAGTACAGTCGGATGGCTACACCTTC
>TRBD2|.|TRBJ2-2|TRBV6-5|15
CASSGTSGEGRKLFF
TGTGCCAGCAGCGGGACTAGCGGGGAGGGGAGAAAGCTGTTTTTT
>TRBD1|.|TRBJ1-4|TRBV6-5|14
CASRETGPGEKLFF
TGTGCCAGCAGGGAGACAGGGCCAGGTGAAAAACTGTTTTTT
>TRBD1|.|TRBJ1-5|TRBV30|14
CAWSAGTALRPQHF
TGTGCCTGGAGTGCTGGGACAGCACTCCGGCCCCAGCATTTT
>.|few|TRBJ2-7|TRBV19|13
CASSIGRAYEQYF
TGTGCCAGTAGTATCGGAAGGGCCTACGAGCAGTACTTC
>.|.|TRBJ1-1|TRBV5-1|14
CASSRKDGNTEAFF
TGCGCCAGCAGCCGAAAGGACGGGAACACTGAAGCTTTCTTT
>TRBD1|.|TRBJ1-2|TRBV29-1|13
CSVGDREGHGYTF
TGCAGCGTGGGGGACAGGGAAGGTCATGGCTACACCTTC
>TRBD1|once|TRBJ1-1|TRBV7-9|14
CASRAGQGDTEAFF
TGTGCCAGCCGAGCGGGACAGGGGGACACTGAAGCTTTCTTT
>.|once|TRBJ1-1|TRBV14|13
CASSQYLGTEAFF
TGTGCCAGCAGCCAATACCTGGGCACTGAAGCTTTCTTT
>.|.|TRBJ2-2|TRBV10-3|16
CAISESSVAIAGELFF
TGTGCCATCAGTGAGTCGAGCGTAGCCATCGCCGGGGAGCTGTTTTTT
>.|few|TRBJ1-6|TRBV7-9|18
CASSDVSLDILYNSPLHF
TGTGCCAGCAGCGACGTGTCCCTTGACATCCTCTATAATTCACCCCTCCACTTT
>.|.|TRBJ1-2|TRBV30|12
CAWSETDYGYTF
TGTGCCTGGAGCGAAACGGACTATGGCTACACCTTC
>.|.|TRBJ2-3|TRBV7-2|12
CASSRDGHTQYF
TGTGCCAGCAGCCGAGACGGACATACGCAGTATTTT
>.|.|TRBJ1-1|TRBV15|14
CATSRGQVNTEAFF
TGTGCCACCAGCAGAGGACAGGTTAACACTGAAGCTTTCTTT
>.|.|TRBJ1-2|TRBV19|16
CATSPGPSGFNYGYTF
TGTGCCACTAGCCCGGGTCCGTCGGGTTTTAACTATGGCTACACCTTC
>.|.|TRBJ2-5|TRBV5-1|15
CASSLETAHQETQYF
TGCGCCAGCAGCTTGGAAACAGCCCACCAAGAGACCCAGTACTTC
>.|.|TRBJ1-6|TRBV25-1|14
CAIRGAGDHSPLHF
TGTGCCATCCGAGGGGCAGGTGATCATTCACCCCTCCACTTT
>.|.|TRBJ2-5|TRBV2|14
CASSAGRARGAQYF
TGTGCCAGCAGTGCCGGCAGGGCCCGAGGGGCCCAGTACTTC
>.|.|TRBJ2-2|TRBV18|16
CASSPGRQGGTGELFF
TGTGCCAGCTCACCCGGAAGACAGGGAGGCACCGGGGAGCTGTTTTTT
>TRBD2|.|TRBJ2-3|TRBV5-1|15
CASSSSGTNTDTQYF
TGCGCCAGCAGCTCGAGCGGGACTAATACCGATACGCAGTATTTT
>.|.|TRBJ1-5|TRBV21-1|17
CASITKRGPYSNQPQHF
TGTGCCAGCATTACAAAACGGGGACCTTATAGCAATCAGCCCCAGCATTTT